This passage covers 6 T cell receptor beta chains from one sample sequenced in a study of blood T cell repertoires in COVID-19. TCRdb's table, derived via immunoSEQ multiplex PCR, lists solely in-frame clones and lacks some. The table has some 120,000 clones, around 87% seen once. The sequenced material came from peripheral blood. The receptor set was obtained from a man aged 65-85 years with active or convalescent COVID-19.

This chain links TRBV11-3 with TRBJ1-1; D is perhaps TRBD1 (6 bases). Trimming stripped 3 bases from V and 3 bases from J, with 8 bases between. The CDR3 is 13 residues long. The V gene's germline CDR1 is SGHNT and CDR2 YENEEA. The CDR3 nucleotides are TGTGCCAGCAGCTTGGACAGAGACACTGAAGCTTTCTTT. Residues: CASSLDRDTEAFF.

The chain uses TRBV30 and TRBJ1-4; tentative D call: TRBD1 (6 bases). Trimming took 3 bases from V and 4 from J, leaving 12 bases between them. Germline loops: CDR1 GTSNPN, CDR2 SVGIG (reference sequence). The CDR3 runs 14 residues. The DNA of the CDR3 is TGTGCCTGGAGGTTGACAGGTAGTAATGAAAAACTGTTTTTT. Translating it yields CAWRLTGSNEKLFF.

With regard to this clone: At one end, the junction sequence differs from germline, possibly due to a read error. The chain recombines TRBV7-7 with TRBJ2-7, with a weak D call TRBD2 (6 bases). Germline V gene data show CDR1 as SSHAT and CDR2 as FNYEAQ (reference sequence). The CDR3 extends over 13 amino acids. The CDR3 DNA sequence: TGTGCTAGCAGCTTTGTAGCGGTAGGCGAGCAGTACTTC. This sequence encodes CASSFVAVGEQYF.

The chain uses TRBV28 and TRBJ2-3; D gene ambiguous. Germline CDR1 and CDR2: MDHEN and SYDVKM. The CDR3 totals 11 residues. V gave up 5 bases and J gave up 5 bases, with 5 bases separating them. The CDR3 protein is CASSLRDTQYF. The DNA for the CDR3 is TGTGCCAGCAGTCTCAGAGATACGCAGTATTTT.

The chain combines TRBV5-1 with TRBJ2-2; possibly TRBD2 for D (5 bases). The CDR3 loop spans 15 amino acids. CDR1 is SGHRS and CDR2 is YFSETQ in the germline V gene. Trimming cost V 5 bases and J 4 bases, with 15 bases left between them. This chain's CDR3 is CASSPDGRGTGELFF. The DNA of the CDR3 is TGCGCCAGCAGTCCTGACGGACGGGGCACCGGGGAGCTGTTTTTT. Full variable domain (remainder filled in from reference TRBV5-1 and TRBJ2-2): KAGVTQTPRYLIKTRGQQVTLSCSPISGHRSVSWYQQTPGQGLQFLFEYFSETQRNKGNFPGRFSGRQFSNSRSEMNVSTLELGDSALYLCASSPDGRGTGELFFGEGSRLTVL.

This sequence joins TRBV10-3 and TRBJ1-2; D is undetermined. V was trimmed by 3 bases and J by 3 bases, leaving 20 bases between them. The CDR3 runs 17 residues. Germline V gives CDR1 ENHRY, CDR2 SYGVKD. CDR3: CAISDELTAGSYYGYTF. CDR3 sequence (DNA): TGTGCCATCAGTGACGAACTTACGGCAGGTTCTTACTATGGCTACACCTTC.